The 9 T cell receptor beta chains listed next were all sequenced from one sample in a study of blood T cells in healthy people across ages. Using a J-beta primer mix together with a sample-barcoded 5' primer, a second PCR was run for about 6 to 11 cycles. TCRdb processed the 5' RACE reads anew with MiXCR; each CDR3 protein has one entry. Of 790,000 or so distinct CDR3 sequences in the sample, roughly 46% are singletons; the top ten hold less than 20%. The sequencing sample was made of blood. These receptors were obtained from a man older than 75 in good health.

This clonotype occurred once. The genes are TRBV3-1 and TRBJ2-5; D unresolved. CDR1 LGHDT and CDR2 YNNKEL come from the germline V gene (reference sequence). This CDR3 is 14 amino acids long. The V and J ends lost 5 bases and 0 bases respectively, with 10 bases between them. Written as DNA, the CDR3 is TGTGCCAGCAGCTTCGACGAGAACCAAGAGACCCAGTACTTC. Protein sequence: CASSFDENQETQYF.

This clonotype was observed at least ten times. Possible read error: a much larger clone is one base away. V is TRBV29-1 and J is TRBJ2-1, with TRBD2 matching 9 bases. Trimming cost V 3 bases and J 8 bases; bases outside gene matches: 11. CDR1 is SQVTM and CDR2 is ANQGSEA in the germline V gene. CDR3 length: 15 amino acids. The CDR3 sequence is CSVDNLRAGGDEQFF. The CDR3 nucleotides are TGCAGCGTTGATAATTTACGAGCGGGGGGAGATGAGCAGTTCTTC.

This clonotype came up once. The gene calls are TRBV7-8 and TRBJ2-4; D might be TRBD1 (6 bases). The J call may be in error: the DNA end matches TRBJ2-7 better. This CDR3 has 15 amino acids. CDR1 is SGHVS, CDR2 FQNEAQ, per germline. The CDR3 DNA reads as TGTGCCAGCAGCGGATCAGGGGCGGAGTGGTACGAGCAGTACTTC. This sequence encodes CASSGSGAEWYEQYF.

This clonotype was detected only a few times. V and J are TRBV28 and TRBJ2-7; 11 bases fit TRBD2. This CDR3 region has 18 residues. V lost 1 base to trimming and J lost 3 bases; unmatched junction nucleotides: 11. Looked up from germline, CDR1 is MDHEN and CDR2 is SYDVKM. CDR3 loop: CASSLFGGLAGGRYEQYF. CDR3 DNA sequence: TGTGCCAGCAGTTTATTCGGGGGGCTAGCGGGAGGACGCTACGAGCAGTACTTC.

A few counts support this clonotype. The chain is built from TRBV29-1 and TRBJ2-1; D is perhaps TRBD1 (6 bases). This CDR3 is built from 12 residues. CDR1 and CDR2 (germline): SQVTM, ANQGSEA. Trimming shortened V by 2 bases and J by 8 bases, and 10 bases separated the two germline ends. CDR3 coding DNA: TGCAGCGTTGAACAGGGGATGGATGAGCAGTTCTTC. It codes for CSVEQGMDEQFF.

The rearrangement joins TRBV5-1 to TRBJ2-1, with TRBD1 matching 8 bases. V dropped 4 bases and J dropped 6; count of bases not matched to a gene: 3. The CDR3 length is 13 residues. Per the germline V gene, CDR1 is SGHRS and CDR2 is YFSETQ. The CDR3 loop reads CASSADRGNEQFF. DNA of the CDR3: TGCGCCAGCAGCGCCGACAGGGGCAATGAGCAGTTCTTC.

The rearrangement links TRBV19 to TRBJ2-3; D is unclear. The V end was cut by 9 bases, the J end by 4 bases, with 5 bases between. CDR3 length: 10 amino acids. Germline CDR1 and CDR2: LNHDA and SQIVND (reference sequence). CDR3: CASESDTQYF. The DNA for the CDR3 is TGTGCCAGCGAATCAGATACGCAGTATTTT.

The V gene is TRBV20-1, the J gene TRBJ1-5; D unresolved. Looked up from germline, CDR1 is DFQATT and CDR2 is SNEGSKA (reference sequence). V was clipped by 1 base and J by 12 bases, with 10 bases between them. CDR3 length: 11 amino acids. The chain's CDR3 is CSARGVDGQHF. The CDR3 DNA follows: TGCAGTGCTAGAGGGGTAGACGGCCAGCATTTT.

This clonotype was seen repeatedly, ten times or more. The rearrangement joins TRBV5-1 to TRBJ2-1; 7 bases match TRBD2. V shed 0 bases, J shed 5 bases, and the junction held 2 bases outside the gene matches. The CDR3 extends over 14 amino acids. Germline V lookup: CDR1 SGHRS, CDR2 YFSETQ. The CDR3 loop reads CASSLGGTNNEQFF. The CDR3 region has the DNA TGCGCCAGCAGCTTGGGAGGGACTAACAATGAGCAGTTCTTC.